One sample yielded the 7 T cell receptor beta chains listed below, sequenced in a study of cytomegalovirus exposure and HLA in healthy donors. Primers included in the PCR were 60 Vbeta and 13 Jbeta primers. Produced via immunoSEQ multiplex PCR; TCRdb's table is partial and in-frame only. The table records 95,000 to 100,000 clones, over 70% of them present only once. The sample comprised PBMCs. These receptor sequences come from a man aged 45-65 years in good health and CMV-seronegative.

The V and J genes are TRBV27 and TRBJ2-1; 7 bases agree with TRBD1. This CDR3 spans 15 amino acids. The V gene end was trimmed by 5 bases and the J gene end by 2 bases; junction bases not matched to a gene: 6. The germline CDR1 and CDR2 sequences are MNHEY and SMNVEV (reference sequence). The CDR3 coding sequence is TGTGCCAGCAGTCACAGGGGACCCCCCTACAATGAGCAGTTCTTC. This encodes CASSHRGPPYNEQFF.

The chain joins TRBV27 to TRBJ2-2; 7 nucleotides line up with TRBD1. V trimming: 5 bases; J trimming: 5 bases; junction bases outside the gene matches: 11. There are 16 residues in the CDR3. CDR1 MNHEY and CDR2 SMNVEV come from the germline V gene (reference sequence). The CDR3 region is CASSELQGIRTGELFF. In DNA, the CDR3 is TGTGCCAGCAGTGAACTACAGGGGATTCGGACCGGGGAGCTGTTTTTT.

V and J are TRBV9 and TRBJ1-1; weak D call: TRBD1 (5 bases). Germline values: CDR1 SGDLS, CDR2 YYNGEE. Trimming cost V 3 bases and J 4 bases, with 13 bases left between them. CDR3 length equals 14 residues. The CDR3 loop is CASSGHSQGTEAFF. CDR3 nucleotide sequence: TGTGCCAGCAGCGGTCACTCGCAGGGCACTGAAGCTTTCTTT.

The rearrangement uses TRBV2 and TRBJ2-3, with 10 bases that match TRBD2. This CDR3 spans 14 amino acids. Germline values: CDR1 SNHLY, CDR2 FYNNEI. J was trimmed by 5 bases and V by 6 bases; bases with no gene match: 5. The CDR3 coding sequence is TGTGCCAGCAGACCGGGACTAGCGCAAGATACGCAGTATTTT. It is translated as CASRPGLAQDTQYF.

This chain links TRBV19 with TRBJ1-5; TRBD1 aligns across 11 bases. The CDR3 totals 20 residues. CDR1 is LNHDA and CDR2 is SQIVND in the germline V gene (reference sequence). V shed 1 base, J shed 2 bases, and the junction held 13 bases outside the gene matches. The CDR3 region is CASSIGNRDRGSGGNQPQHF. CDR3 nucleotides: TGTGCCAGTAGTATAGGAAACCGGGACAGGGGGTCAGGGGGCAATCAGCCCCAGCATTTT.

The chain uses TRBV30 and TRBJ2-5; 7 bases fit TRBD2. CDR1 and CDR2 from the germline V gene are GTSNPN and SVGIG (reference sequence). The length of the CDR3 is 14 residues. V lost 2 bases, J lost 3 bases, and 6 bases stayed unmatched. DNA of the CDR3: TGTGCCTGGAGTCATAACGGGGGGAAAGAGACCCAGTACTTC. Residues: CAWSHNGGKETQYF.

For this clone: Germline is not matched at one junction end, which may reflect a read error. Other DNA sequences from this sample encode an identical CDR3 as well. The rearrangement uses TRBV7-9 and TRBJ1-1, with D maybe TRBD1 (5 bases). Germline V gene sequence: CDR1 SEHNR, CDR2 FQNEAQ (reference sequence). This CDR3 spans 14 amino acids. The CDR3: CASSPAGTPKEAFF. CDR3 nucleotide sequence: TGTGCCAGCAGCCCAGCGGGGACGCCCAAGGAAGCCTTCTTT. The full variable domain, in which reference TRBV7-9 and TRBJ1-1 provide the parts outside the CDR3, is DTGVSQNPRHKITKRGQNVTFRCDPISEHNRLYWYRQTLGQGPEFLTYFQNEAQLEKSRLLSDRFSAERPKGSFSTLEIQRTEQGDSAMYLCASSPAGTPKEAFFGQGTRLTVV.